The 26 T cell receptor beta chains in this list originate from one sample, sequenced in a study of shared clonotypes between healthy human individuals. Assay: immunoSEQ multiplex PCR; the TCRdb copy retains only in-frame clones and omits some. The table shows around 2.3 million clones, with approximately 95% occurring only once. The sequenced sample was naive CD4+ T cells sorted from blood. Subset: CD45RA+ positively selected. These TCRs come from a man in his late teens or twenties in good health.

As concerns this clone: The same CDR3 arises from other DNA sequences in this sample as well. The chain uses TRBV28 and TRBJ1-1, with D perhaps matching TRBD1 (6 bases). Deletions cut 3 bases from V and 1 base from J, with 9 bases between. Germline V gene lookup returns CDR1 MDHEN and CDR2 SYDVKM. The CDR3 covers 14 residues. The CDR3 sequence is CASSLLDRNTEAFF. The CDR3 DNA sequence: TGTGCCAGCAGTTTGTTGGACAGGAACACTGAAGCTTTCTTT.

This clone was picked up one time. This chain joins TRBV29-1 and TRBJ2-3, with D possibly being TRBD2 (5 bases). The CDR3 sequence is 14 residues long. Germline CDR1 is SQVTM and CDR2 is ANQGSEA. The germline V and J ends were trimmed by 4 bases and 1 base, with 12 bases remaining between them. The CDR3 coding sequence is TGCAGCGTTGTACAGAGAGCGGGCACAGATACGCAGTATTTT. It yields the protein CSVVQRAGTDTQYF.

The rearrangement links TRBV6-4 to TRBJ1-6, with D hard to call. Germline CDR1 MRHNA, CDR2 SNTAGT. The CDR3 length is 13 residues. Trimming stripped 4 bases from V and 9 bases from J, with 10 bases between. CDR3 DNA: TGTGCCAGCAGTGCCCAGGCCGGTTCACCCCTCCACTTT. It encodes CASSAQAGSPLHF.

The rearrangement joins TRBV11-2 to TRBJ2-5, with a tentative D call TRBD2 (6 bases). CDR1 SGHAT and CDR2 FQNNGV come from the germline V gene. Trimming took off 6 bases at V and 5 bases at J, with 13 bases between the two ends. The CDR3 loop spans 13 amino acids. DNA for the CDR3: TGTGCCAGCAGTCTCCTTGGAGGGGAGACCCAGTACTTC. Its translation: CASSLLGGETQYF.

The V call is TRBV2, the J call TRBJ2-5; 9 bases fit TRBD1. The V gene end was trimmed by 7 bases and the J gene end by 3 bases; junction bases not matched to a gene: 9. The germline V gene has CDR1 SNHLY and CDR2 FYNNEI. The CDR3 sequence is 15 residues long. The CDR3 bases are TGTGCCAGCAAAGACAGGGGGAGGTTAGAAGAGACCCAGTACTTC. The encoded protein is CASKDRGRLEETQYF.

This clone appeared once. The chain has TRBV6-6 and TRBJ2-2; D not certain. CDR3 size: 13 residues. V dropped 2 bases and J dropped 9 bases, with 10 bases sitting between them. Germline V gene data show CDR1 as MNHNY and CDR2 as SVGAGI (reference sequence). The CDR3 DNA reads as TGTGCCAGCAGTTACCCCTCGTCCTGGGAGCTGTTTTTT. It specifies CASSYPSSWELFF.

The CDR3 DNA sequence: TGTGCCAGCAGCTTGGTTCGGGGAAAAGGGGATAATTCACCCCTCCACTTT. It specifies CASSLVRGKGDNSPLHF. The gene calls are TRBV5-6 and TRBJ1-6; perhaps TRBD1 as D (5 bases). V gave up 0 bases and J gave up 5 bases, with 15 bases separating them. The CDR3 runs to 17 residues. The germline CDR1 and CDR2 sequences are SGHDT and YYEEEE.

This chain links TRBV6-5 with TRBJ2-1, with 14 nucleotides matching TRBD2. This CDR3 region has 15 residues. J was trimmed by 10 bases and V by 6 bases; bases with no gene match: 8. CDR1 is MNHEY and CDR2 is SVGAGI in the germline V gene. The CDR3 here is CASSRGTSGSKEQFF. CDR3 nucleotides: TGTGCCAGCAGCCGCGGGACTAGCGGGAGTAAAGAGCAGTTCTTC.

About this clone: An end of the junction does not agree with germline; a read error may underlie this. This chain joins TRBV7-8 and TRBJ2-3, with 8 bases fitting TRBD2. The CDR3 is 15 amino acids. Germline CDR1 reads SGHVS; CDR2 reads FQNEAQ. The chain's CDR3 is CASSVATSVADTQYF. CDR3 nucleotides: TGTGCCAGCAGCGTAGCGACTAGCGTGGCAGATACGCAGTATTTT.

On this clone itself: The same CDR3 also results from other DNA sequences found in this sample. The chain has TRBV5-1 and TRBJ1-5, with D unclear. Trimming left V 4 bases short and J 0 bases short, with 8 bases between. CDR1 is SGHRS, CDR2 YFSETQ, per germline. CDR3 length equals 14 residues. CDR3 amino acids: CASSLDGSNQPQHF. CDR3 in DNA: TGCGCCAGCAGCCTGGACGGTAGCAATCAGCCCCAGCATTTT.

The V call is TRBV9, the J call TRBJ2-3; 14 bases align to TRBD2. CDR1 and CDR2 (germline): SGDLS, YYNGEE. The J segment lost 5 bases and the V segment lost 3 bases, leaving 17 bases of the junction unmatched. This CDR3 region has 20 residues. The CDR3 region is CASSGRGLAGDSVMGDTQYF. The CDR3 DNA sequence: TGTGCCAGCAGCGGGAGGGGACTAGCGGGGGACTCCGTGATGGGAGATACGCAGTATTTT. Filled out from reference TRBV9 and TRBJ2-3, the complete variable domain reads DSGVTQTPKHLITATGQRVTLRCSPRSGDLSVYWYQQSLDQGLQFLIQYYNGEERAKGNILERFSAQQFPDLHSELNLSSLELGDSALYFCASSGRGLAGDSVMGDTQYFGPGTRLTVL.

Written as DNA, the CDR3 is TGTGCCAGCAGCTTCGACACGGTCTACGAGCAGTACTTC. As protein: CASSFDTVYEQYF. The rearrangement links TRBV7-9 to TRBJ2-7; D is unclear. V was pared by 3 bases and J by 3 bases, with 9 bases between. The CDR3 covers 13 residues. CDR1 is SEHNR and CDR2 is FQNEAQ in the germline V gene (reference sequence).

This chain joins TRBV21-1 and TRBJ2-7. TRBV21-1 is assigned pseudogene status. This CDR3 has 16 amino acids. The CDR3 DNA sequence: TGTGCCAGCAAAGGGACGAGACCGGGTGGGGCCTACGAGCAGTACTTC. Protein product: CASKGTRPGGAYEQYF.

CDR3 nucleotide sequence: TGTGCCAGCAGCTTAAAGGGGTGGAGCGGCATGAGCTCCTACAATGAGCAGTTCTTC. Protein product: CASSLKGWSGMSSYNEQFF. The V and J genes are TRBV7-2 and TRBJ2-1; D possibly uses TRBD1 or TRBD2 (5 bases each). CDR3 length: 19 residues. V was cut by 2 bases and J by 0 bases, with 20 bases left in between. Germline CDR1 is SGHTA and CDR2 is FQGNSA.

The CDR3 sequence is CSVDAYGYTF. The CDR3, as DNA: TGCAGCGTTGACGCCTATGGCTACACCTTC. This chain connects TRBV29-1 to TRBJ1-2; D is unclear. Germline CDR1 SQVTM, CDR2 ANQGSEA. The ends were cut back, 3 bases at V and 4 bases at J, with 3 bases in the middle. This CDR3 region has 10 residues.

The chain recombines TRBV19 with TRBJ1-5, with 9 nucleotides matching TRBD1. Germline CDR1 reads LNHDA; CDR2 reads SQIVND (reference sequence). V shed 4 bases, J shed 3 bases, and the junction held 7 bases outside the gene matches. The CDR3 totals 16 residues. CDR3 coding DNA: TGTGCCAGTAGTACCCACAGGGGGCCAAACAATCAGCCCCAGCATTTT. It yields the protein CASSTHRGPNNQPQHF.

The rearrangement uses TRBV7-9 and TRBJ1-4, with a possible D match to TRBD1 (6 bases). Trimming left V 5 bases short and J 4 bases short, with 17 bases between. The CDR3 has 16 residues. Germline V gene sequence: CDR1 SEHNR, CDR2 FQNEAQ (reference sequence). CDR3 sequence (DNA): TGTGCCAGCAGCCCTAACCCGAGGGGGAATAATGAAAAACTGTTTTTT. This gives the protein CASSPNPRGNNEKLFF.

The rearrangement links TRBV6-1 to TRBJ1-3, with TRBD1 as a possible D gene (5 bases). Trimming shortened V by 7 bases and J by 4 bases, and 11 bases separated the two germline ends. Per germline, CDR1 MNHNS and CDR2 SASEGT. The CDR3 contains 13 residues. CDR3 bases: TGTGCCAGCAATCCGGAGGGGGGAAACACCATATATTTT. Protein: CASNPEGGNTIYF.

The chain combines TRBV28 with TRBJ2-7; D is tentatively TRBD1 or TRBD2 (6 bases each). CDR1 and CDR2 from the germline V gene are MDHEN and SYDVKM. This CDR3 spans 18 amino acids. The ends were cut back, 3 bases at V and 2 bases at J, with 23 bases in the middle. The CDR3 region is CASSFIWSGGQLTYEQYF. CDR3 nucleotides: TGTGCCAGCAGTTTCATATGGTCCGGGGGACAACTTACCTACGAGCAGTACTTC.

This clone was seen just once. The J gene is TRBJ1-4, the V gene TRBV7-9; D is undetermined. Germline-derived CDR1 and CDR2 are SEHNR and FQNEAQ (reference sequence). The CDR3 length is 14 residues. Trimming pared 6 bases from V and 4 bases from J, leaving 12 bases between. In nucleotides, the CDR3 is TGTGCCAGCAGTAATGGGGTGATTAATGAAAAACTGTTTTTT. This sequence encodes CASSNGVINEKLFF.

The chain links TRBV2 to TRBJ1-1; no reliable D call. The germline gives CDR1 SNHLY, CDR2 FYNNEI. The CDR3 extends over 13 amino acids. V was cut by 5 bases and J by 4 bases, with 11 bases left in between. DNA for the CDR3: TGTGCCAGCAGTCTATTTAGTAGCACTGAAGCTTTCTTT. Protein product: CASSLFSSTEAFF.

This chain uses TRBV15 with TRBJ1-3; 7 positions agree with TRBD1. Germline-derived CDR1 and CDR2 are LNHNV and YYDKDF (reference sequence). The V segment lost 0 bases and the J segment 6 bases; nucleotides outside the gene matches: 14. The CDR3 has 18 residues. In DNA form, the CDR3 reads TGTGCCACCAGCAGAGATTACAGCCTCGGGACAGCGTTAAACACCATATATTTT. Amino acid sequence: CATSRDYSLGTALNTIYF.

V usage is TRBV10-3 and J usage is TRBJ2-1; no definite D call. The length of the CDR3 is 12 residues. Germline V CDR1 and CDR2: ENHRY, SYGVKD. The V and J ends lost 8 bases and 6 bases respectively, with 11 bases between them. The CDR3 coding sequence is TGTGCCATCGGTAGTAACGCCAATGAGCAGTTCTTC. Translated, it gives CAIGSNANEQFF.

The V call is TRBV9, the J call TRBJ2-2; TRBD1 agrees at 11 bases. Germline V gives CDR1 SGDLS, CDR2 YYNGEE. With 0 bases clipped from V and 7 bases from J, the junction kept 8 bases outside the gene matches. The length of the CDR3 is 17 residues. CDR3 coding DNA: TGTGCCAGCAGCGTAGGTGGGACAGGGGGATTGGTCGGGGAGCTGTTTTTT. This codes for CASSVGGTGGLVGELFF. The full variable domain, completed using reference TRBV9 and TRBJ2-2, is DSGVTQTPKHLITATGQRVTLRCSPRSGDLSVYWYQQSLDQGLQFLIQYYNGEERAKGNILERFSAQQFPDLHSELNLSSLELGDSALYFCASSVGGTGGLVGELFFGEGSRLTVL.

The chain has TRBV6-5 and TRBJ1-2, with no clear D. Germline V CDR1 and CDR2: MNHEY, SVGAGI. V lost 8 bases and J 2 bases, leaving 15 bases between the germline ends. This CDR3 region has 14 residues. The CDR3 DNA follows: TGTGCCAGCGGCAACTACGGGGTAAACTATGGCTACACCTTC. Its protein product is CASGNYGVNYGYTF.

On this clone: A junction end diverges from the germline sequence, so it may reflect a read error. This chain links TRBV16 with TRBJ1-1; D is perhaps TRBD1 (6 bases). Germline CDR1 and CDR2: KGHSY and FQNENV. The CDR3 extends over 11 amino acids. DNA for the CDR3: TGTGCCAGCAGCCAATCTGGGGGCAAGATCTTT. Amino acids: CASSQSGGKIF.